This T cell receptor beta chain originates from a study of T cell responses to AZD1222 COVID-19 vaccine. Study-wide results and limits: Nearly half of the spike-specific TCRs reportedly recognize variant regions that carry no mutations. The sample set comprised mostly white British donors with more females, and clonal diversity was possibly underestimated.

TCRdb's table, derived via immunoSEQ multiplex PCR, lists solely in-frame clones and lacks some. The table lists some 140,000 clones, approximately 93% of them singletons. To note about this clone: Its antigen is undetermined.

The V and J ends lost 1 base and 5 bases respectively, with 7 bases between them. CDR1 and CDR2 (germline): SGHNT, YENEEA. The CDR3 loop spans 13 amino acids. Material: peripheral blood, obtained on day 0 of AZD1222 vaccination. The rearrangement links TRBV11-3 to TRBJ2-3; a weak D match, TRBD2 (6 bases). The receptor's source is an adult in good health. The CDR3 region is CASSLAGEDTQYF. The DNA for the CDR3 is TGTGCCAGCAGCTTAGCGGGGGAAGATACGCAGTATTTT.